This entry lists 18 T cell receptor beta chains sequenced from one sample in a study of cytomegalovirus exposure and HLA in healthy donors. This PCR relied on a set of 60 Vbeta primers and 13 Jbeta primers. The method was immunoSEQ multiplex PCR; TCRdb's version includes in-frame clones alone and lacks a portion of them. The top ten clones hold approximately 3% of a sample with around 37,000 clones, approximately 84% of them seen once. Sequencing was carried out using PBMCs. These receptor sequences come from a man in his fifties in good health and CMV-seronegative.

The chain uses TRBV6-5 and TRBJ2-1; TRBD1 aligns across 9 bases. Trimming took 4 bases from V and 4 from J; bases not matched to a gene: 5. Germline values: CDR1 MNHEY, CDR2 SVGAGI. The CDR3 has 15 amino acids. The CDR3 DNA follows: TGTGCCAGCAGTTTACAGGGGGCAGGTTACAATGAGCAGTTCTTC. It specifies CASSLQGAGYNEQFF.

The chain combines TRBV7-2 with TRBJ2-3, with 11 bases that match TRBD2. Looked up from germline, CDR1 is SGHTA and CDR2 is FQGNSA. V lost 5 bases, J lost 7 bases, and 8 bases stayed unmatched. This CDR3 contains 15 residues. CDR3 sequence (DNA): TGTGCCAGCAGCACTAGCGGGGGACGCGATAATACGCAGTATTTT. Translation gives CASSTSGGRDNTQYF.

The V gene is TRBV5-1, the J gene TRBJ2-7; TRBD1 agrees at 7 bases. The CDR3 contains 13 residues. Trimming cost V 4 bases and J 2 bases; bases outside gene matches: 3. Germline values: CDR1 SGHRS, CDR2 YFSETQ. CDR3 loop: CASSVDRAYEQYF. Written as DNA, the CDR3 is TGCGCCAGCAGCGTCGACAGGGCCTACGAGCAGTACTTC.

The genes are TRBV29-1 and TRBJ2-5, with D possibly being TRBD2 (6 bases). Judging by the DNA end, TRBJ2-7 fits better; the J call may be wrong. The CDR3 sequence is 13 residues long. Germline V lookup: CDR1 SQVTM, CDR2 ANQGSEA. The CDR3 DNA reads TGCAGCGCCTGGGGAGGTGATAAGTACGAGCAGTACTTC. It codes for CSAWGGDKYEQYF.

V and J are TRBV4-3 and TRBJ1-3, with 8 bases identical to TRBD1. This CDR3 has 14 amino acids. Looked up from germline, CDR1 is LGHNA and CDR2 is YSLEER. After removal of 5 bases from V and 4 bases from J, the junction contained 4 bases not matched to a gene. CDR3 nucleotides: TGCGCCAGCAGCGCACAGGGGGGCGGAAACACCATATATTTT. Translation: CASSAQGGGNTIYF.

CDR3 protein: CASSPHPTQRGPRHRRNTEAFF. DNA of the CDR3: TGTGCCAGCAGCCCTCACCCAACCCAAAGGGGGCCTCGCCATCGGAGGAACACTGAAGCTTTCTTT. The chain joins TRBV7-3 to TRBJ1-1; TRBD1 matches at 7 bases. In germline, CDR1 is SGHTA, CDR2 FQGTGA. This CDR3 has 22 amino acids. Trimming cost V 5 bases and J 1 base; bases outside gene matches: 28.

This clone was seen only once. This chain connects TRBV6-1 to TRBJ2-4; 7 bases match TRBD1. Germline V CDR1 and CDR2: MNHNS, SASEGT. This CDR3 contains 17 residues. Trimming at V came to 0 bases and at J to 1 base, leaving 6 bases not matched to a gene. The CDR3, as DNA: TGTGCCAGCAGTGAAGCGGCGACAGGGTCCGCCAAAAACATTCAGTACTTC. This codes for CASSEAATGSAKNIQYF.

This chain uses TRBV6-5 with TRBJ2-2, with D unresolved. Germline-derived CDR1 and CDR2 are MNHEY and SVGAGI. The CDR3 has 13 residues. Trimming removed 0 bases from V and 5 bases from J, with 4 bases in between. The CDR3 region has the DNA TGTGCCAGCAGTTACTCCAGAACCGGGGAGCTGTTTTTT. This sequence encodes CASSYSRTGELFF.

The J gene is TRBJ1-2, the V gene TRBV7-2; D not certain. Germline CDR1 is SGHTA and CDR2 is FQGNSA. With 2 bases removed from V and 3 bases from J, the gap between germline ends came to 10 bases. This CDR3 has 14 residues. This CDR3 is CASSLTGLDYGYTF. CDR3 in DNA: TGTGCCAGCAGCTTAACGGGGTTGGACTATGGCTACACCTTC.

The chain joins TRBV28 to TRBJ2-7; the D gene is possibly TRBD2 (6 bases). CDR3 length equals 14 residues. Trimming took 6 bases from V and 2 from J, leaving 14 bases between them. In germline, CDR1 is MDHEN, CDR2 SYDVKM. The CDR3 region is CASSRVEGAYEQYF. Here the CDR3 DNA reads TGTGCCAGCAGCCGCGTGGAGGGAGCCTACGAGCAGTACTTC.

The V call is TRBV4-2, the J call TRBJ1-2; the match to TRBD1 covers 7 bases. Germline loops: CDR1 LGHNA, CDR2 YNFKEQ. J was trimmed by 4 bases and V by 2 bases; bases with no gene match: 7. The CDR3 length is 15 residues. CDR3 sequence: CASSQSRGQTYGYTF. CDR3 bases: TGTGCCAGCAGCCAAAGCAGGGGACAGACCTATGGCTACACCTTC.

This chain connects TRBV5-1 to TRBJ2-2, with 10 bases matching TRBD2. The CDR3 loop spans 14 amino acids. The V and J ends lost 2 bases and 9 bases, in that order; junction bases with no gene match: 4. Germline assignment: CDR1 SGHRS and CDR2 YFSETQ. The CDR3 DNA follows: TGCGCCAGCAGCTTTAGGACTAGCGGCCGGGAGCTGTTTTTT. The encoded protein is CASSFRTSGRELFF.

This rearrangement joins TRBV28 to TRBJ2-5; D is unclear. CDR1 and CDR2 from the germline V gene are MDHEN and SYDVKM. The CDR3 extends over 13 amino acids. Trimming removed 3 bases from V and 1 base from J, with 6 bases in between. The CDR3, as DNA: TGTGCCAGCAGTTTCGACACCCAAGAGACCCAGTACTTC. Its translation: CASSFDTQETQYF. Supplemented by reference TRBV28 and TRBJ2-5, the full variable domain reads DVKVTQSSRYLVKRTGEKVFLECVQDMDHENMFWYRQDPGLGLRLIYFSYDVKMKEKGDIPEGYSVSREKKERFSLILESASTNQTSMYLCASSFDTQETQYFGPGTRLLVL.

The chain couples TRBV28 to TRBJ1-2; TRBD1 matches 11 bases. Looked up from germline, CDR1 is MDHEN and CDR2 is SYDVKM. V gave up 5 bases and J gave up 3 bases; unmatched junction bases: 5. The CDR3 consists of 15 residues. In nucleotides, the CDR3 is TGTGCCAGCAGTACTCCGGGACAGGGGGACTATGGCTACACCTTC. Its translation is CASSTPGQGDYGYTF.

The V call is TRBV6-6, the J call TRBJ1-1, with 7 nucleotides matching TRBD1. Losses at the gene ends were 6 bases for V and 3 bases for J; bases not matched to a gene: 7. Germline-derived CDR1 and CDR2 are MNHNY and SVGAGI (reference sequence). This CDR3 has 14 amino acids. CDR3 coding DNA: TGTGCCAGCAGACCCGGGACAGCTTACACTGAAGCTTTCTTT. Translation: CASRPGTAYTEAFF.

The J gene is TRBJ1-1, the V gene TRBV4-3; D remains ambiguous. The germline V and J ends were trimmed by 0 bases and 1 base, with 6 bases remaining between them. Germline assignment: CDR1 LGHNA and CDR2 YSLEER. CDR3 length: 14 amino acids. The CDR3 protein is CASSQEAGNTEAFF. CDR3 DNA: TGCGCCAGCAGCCAAGAGGCAGGGAACACTGAAGCTTTCTTT.

The rearrangement uses TRBV27 and TRBJ1-1; TRBD1 matches at 7 bases. The junction had 7 bases not matched to a gene; V was cut back by 5 bases and J by 7 bases. The CDR3 consists of 13 residues. Germline values: CDR1 MNHEY, CDR2 SMNVEV (reference sequence). CDR3 in amino acids: CASSTQTGDEAFF. The CDR3 nucleotides are TGTGCCAGCAGTACACAAACAGGGGATGAAGCTTTCTTT.

This clone came up a few times. The gene calls are TRBV21-1 and TRBJ1-1. TRBV21-1 constitutes a pseudogene. This CDR3 is 12 amino acids long. CDR3 nucleotide sequence: TGTGCCAGCAGCGAGCGTAGGCCTGAAGCTTTCTTT. It encodes CASSERRPEAFF.